This TCR beta chain was documented in a study of T cell responses to AZD1222 COVID-19 vaccine. The CDR3 has 15 amino acids. V shed 3 bases and J shed 2 bases, with 13 bases lying between them. Germline CDR1 is MDHEN and CDR2 is SYDVKM. Method: immunoSEQ multiplex PCR; TCRdb's copy keeps in-frame clones and lacks some. The sample comprises around 100,000 clones, 70% to 90% of which are singletons, and about 5% rests with the top ten. The sequencing used peripheral blood, collected on day 0 of AZD1222 vaccination. The chain links TRBV28 to TRBJ1-2; perhaps TRBD1 as D (5 bases). The receptor was derived from an adult in good health. As DNA, the CDR3 is TGTGCCAGCAGTTTGGGTCAGGGACTCAACTATGGCTACACCTTC. It yields the protein CASSLGQGLNYGYTF.